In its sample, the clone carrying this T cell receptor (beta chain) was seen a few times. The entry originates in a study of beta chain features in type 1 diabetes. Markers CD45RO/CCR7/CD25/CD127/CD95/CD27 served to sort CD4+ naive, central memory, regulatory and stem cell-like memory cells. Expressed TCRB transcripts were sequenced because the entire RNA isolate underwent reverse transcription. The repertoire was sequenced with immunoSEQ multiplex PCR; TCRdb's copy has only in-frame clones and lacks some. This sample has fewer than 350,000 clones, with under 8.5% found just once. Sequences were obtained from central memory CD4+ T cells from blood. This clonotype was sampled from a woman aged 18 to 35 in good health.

The CDR3 nucleotides are TGTGCCAGCAGCTCCCGGGCCTTCACCGGGGAGCTGTTTTTT. Residues: CASSSRAFTGELFF. The chain recombines TRBV11-3 with TRBJ2-2; D uncertain. The V end lost 4 bases, the J end lost 4 bases, and 10 bases lay between the germline ends. Germline loops: CDR1 SGHNT, CDR2 YENEEA. There are 14 residues in the CDR3.